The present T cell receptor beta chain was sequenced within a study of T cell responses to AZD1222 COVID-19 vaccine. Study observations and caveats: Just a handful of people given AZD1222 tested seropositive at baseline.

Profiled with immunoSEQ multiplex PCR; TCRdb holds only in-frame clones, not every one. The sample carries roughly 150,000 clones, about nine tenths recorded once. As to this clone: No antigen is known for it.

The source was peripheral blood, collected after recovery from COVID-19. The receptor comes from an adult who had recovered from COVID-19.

The chain's CDR3 is CASSQRQGFDEQYF. CDR3 coding DNA: TGTGCCAGCAGCCAACGGCAGGGTTTTGACGAGCAGTACTTC. This sequence joins TRBV4-2 and TRBJ2-7, with a possible D match to TRBD1 (5 bases). The germline CDR1 and CDR2 sequences are LGHNA and YNFKEQ. The V gene lost 2 bases and the J gene lost 5 bases, with 13 bases spanning the gap. CDR3 length equals 14 residues.